These 25 T cell receptor beta chains originate from one sample sequenced in a study of T-cell memory formation after mild COVID-19 (dated by TCRdb to the early 2020s). The receptor library was made with 5' RACE. The data were produced on an Illumina NovaSeq 6000. In-frame beta chains were kept once TCRdb had trimmed the public reads at Q25 with fastp and called clones with MiXCR. Identical CDR3 proteins give one entry, which carries the most common genes and DNA. The sample records about 340,000 distinct CDR3 sequences, 20% to 25% of which are singletons. The leading ten clones occupy over 20% of the sample. The material sequenced was PBMCs or a T cell subset sorted from them (not recorded which). These receptors originate from a man younger than 35 who had mild COVID-19 (a few samples of this study predate the infection). The sample titles of this study are shuffled in the database, so cell type and time point are left out; the donor was told from shared clones.

The J gene is TRBJ2-5, the V gene TRBV5-6; no reliable D call. V was trimmed by 4 bases and J by 7 bases, leaving 11 bases between them. CDR1 is SGHDT, CDR2 YYEEEE, per germline. The CDR3 is 12 amino acids. The CDR3 DNA follows: TGTGCCAGCAGCCCAACGGCCGGGACCCAGTACTTC. Translated, it gives CASSPTAGTQYF.

Turning to this clonotype: The junction shows a germline mismatch at one end, possibly a read error. The CDR3 protein is CASSYGQGAGETKYF. As DNA, the CDR3 is TGTGCCAGCAGTTACGGGCAGGGGGCCGGGGAGACCAAGTACTTC. The chain combines TRBV6-6 with TRBJ2-5; 8 nucleotides agree with TRBD1. The CDR3 covers 15 residues. CDR1 and CDR2 from the germline V gene are MNHNY and SVGAGI (reference sequence).

This clonotype appeared a single time. The chain has TRBV19 and TRBJ2-2; TRBD1 aligns across 7 bases. This CDR3 is 14 amino acids long. V dropped 5 bases and J dropped 6; count of bases not matched to a gene: 6. Germline assignment: CDR1 LNHDA and CDR2 SQIVND (reference sequence). The CDR3, as DNA: TGTGCCAGTAGTCCCGGGACAGTAGCCGGGGAGCTGTTTTTT. Translation: CASSPGTVAGELFF.

The rearrangement uses TRBV7-2 and TRBJ2-5; TRBD2 matches at 8 bases. The CDR3 spans 16 residues. Germline lookup yields CDR1 SGHTA and CDR2 FQGNSA. The V segment lost 5 bases and the J segment 5 bases; nucleotides outside the gene matches: 13. CDR3 amino acids: CASSPLTGGGRETQYF. The CDR3 DNA reads TGTGCCAGCAGCCCTCTTACCGGCGGGGGGCGGGAGACCCAGTACTTC.

This clonotype was found a few times. This chain joins TRBV4-1 and TRBJ2-5; 9 positions agree with TRBD2. The CDR3 has 16 amino acids. Per germline, CDR1 MGHRA and CDR2 YSYEKL. V gave up 3 bases and J gave up 7 bases; unmatched junction bases: 12. The CDR3 coding sequence is TGCGCCAGCAGCCAGGAGACTAGCGGAGGATTTTGGACCCAGTACTTC. It yields the protein CASSQETSGGFWTQYF.

The V gene is TRBV7-2, the J gene TRBJ2-1; TRBD2 might be the D (6 bases). The CDR3 contains 18 residues. Trimming removed 5 bases at V and 4 bases at J, with 24 bases between. Germline assignment: CDR1 SGHTA and CDR2 FQGNSA. CDR3 sequence reads: CASSVLRDVRGEYNEQFF. In nucleotides, the CDR3 is TGTGCCAGCAGCGTACTCCGAGACGTCCGCGGGGAATACAATGAGCAGTTCTTC. Filled out from reference TRBV7-2 and TRBJ2-1, the complete variable domain reads GAGVSQSPSNKVTEKGKDVELRCDPISGHTALYWYRQSLGQGLEFLIYFQGNSAPDKSGLPSDRFSAERTGGSVSTLTIQRTQQEDSAVYLCASSVLRDVRGEYNEQFFGPGTRLTVL.

The chain is built from TRBV28 and TRBJ1-2; maybe TRBD1 (5 bases). CDR1 is MDHEN and CDR2 is SYDVKM in the germline V gene. V gave up 3 bases and J gave up 7 bases, with 24 bases separating them. This CDR3 comprises 17 residues. In DNA form, the CDR3 reads TGTGCCAGCAGTTTTACTCCCTTCGGCAGGGAAATTCTTGGCTACACCTTC. It translates to CASSFTPFGREILGYTF.

CDR3 protein: CASSFSTSTGELFF. The CDR3 region has the DNA TGTGCCAGCAGTTTCTCCACTTCCACCGGGGAGCTGTTTTTT. J is TRBJ2-2 and V is TRBV12-3 or TRBV12-4; D call uncertain. The CDR3 covers 14 residues. V was cut by 3 bases and J by 4 bases, with 9 bases left in between.

This clonotype was counted between two and nine times. The V and J genes are TRBV4-3 and TRBJ2-1, with D tentatively TRBD2 (7 bases). The CDR3 has 18 amino acids. Trimming stripped 0 bases from V and 10 bases from J, with 25 bases between. CDR1 and CDR2 from the germline V gene are LGHNA and YSLEER. In DNA form, the CDR3 reads TGCGCCAGCAGCCAAGATCATGGGGCGGGGGCGACGCAATGGGAGCAGTTCTTC. Its protein product is CASSQDHGAGATQWEQFF.

In its sample, this clonotype was seen a few times. The chain joins TRBV20-1 to TRBJ1-2; D is undetermined. Germline loops: CDR1 DFQATT, CDR2 SNEGSKA (reference sequence). The CDR3 consists of 13 residues. The V and J ends lost 0 bases and 2 bases respectively, with 7 bases between them. For the CDR3, the DNA is TGCAGTGCTAGAGAAGAGGGAAACTATGGCTACACCTTC. Residues: CSAREEGNYGYTF.

J is TRBJ2-1 and V is TRBV7-2, with D possibly TRBD2 on 6 matching bases. The CDR3 runs 13 residues. Germline loops: CDR1 SGHTA, CDR2 FQGNSA. V lost 5 bases to trimming and J lost 7 bases, with 12 bases between them. The CDR3 DNA is TGTGCCAGCAGCCCCCGCCTAGCGAATGAGCAGTTCTTC. Translating it yields CASSPRLANEQFF.

The J gene is TRBJ2-7, the V gene TRBV5-6; D is uncertain. The V gene lost 1 base and the J gene lost 6 bases, with 8 bases spanning the gap. Germline CDR1 reads SGHDT; CDR2 reads YYEEEE. The CDR3 sequence is 12 residues long. The CDR3 nucleotides are TGTGCCAGCAGCTTGATGTTGGGCGAGCAGTACGTC. This gives the protein CASSLMLGEQYV.

CDR3 nucleotide sequence: TGTGCCAGCAGACCGCCTGGGGCCTACGAGCAGTACTTC. It specifies CASRPPGAYEQYF. The rearrangement uses TRBV12-3 or TRBV12-4 and TRBJ2-7; D gene uncertain. V was trimmed by 6 bases and J by 2 bases, leaving 11 bases between them. The CDR3 runs to 13 residues.

This clonotype showed up many times. The chain couples TRBV7-8 to TRBJ2-3, with a weak D call TRBD1 (6 bases). V lost 5 bases, J lost 0 bases, and 15 bases lay in between. The CDR3 length is 16 residues. Germline V CDR1 and CDR2: SGHVS, FQNEAQ. This CDR3 reads CASSLGAYPSTDTQYF. CDR3 in DNA: TGTGCCAGCAGCCTGGGGGCCTACCCTAGCACAGATACGCAGTATTTT.

This clonotype showed up just a few times. The V gene is TRBV10-2, the J gene TRBJ2-1, with D hard to call. V shed 4 bases and J shed 2 bases, with 6 bases lying between them. There are 13 residues in the CDR3. Germline CDR1 and CDR2: WSHSY and SAAADI. The CDR3 nucleotides are TGCGCCAGCAGTGCTAGTACCTACAATGAGCAGTTCTTC. As protein: CASSASTYNEQFF.

The V call is TRBV4-1, the J call TRBJ2-3; D ambiguous. The CDR3 is made up of 15 amino acids. Germline V gene lookup returns CDR1 MGHRA and CDR2 YSYEKL. V was clipped by 0 bases and J by 2 bases, with 9 bases between them. The CDR3 spells CASSQERSDTDTQYF. CDR3 DNA sequence: TGCGCCAGCAGCCAAGAGCGATCGGACACAGATACGCAGTATTTT.

This chain uses TRBV15 with TRBJ1-2, with TRBD1 matching over 7 bases. The CDR3 sequence is 16 residues long. Looked up from germline, CDR1 is LNHNV and CDR2 is YYDKDF (reference sequence). Trimming took 6 bases from V and 5 from J; bases not matched to a gene: 15. CDR3 in DNA: TGTGCCACCAGTGCGGGCCGGACAGGTTTGTTATATGGCTACACCTTC. Translated: CATSAGRTGLLYGYTF.

This clonotype has a handful of counts. The chain uses TRBV5-1 and TRBJ2-1; D assignment may be TRBD1 or TRBD2 (5 bases each). The CDR3 extends over 15 amino acids. V lost 5 bases and J lost 4, with 16 bases in between. Germline V gene sequence: CDR1 SGHRS, CDR2 YFSETQ. CDR3 in DNA: TGCGCCAGCAGGATTTCCGGGACCCAGTACAATGAGCAGTTCTTC. Protein sequence: CASRISGTQYNEQFF.

This clonotype has only a few counts. The chain links TRBV6-5 to TRBJ1-3; TRBD1 is a possible D gene (6 bases). The CDR3 sequence is 14 residues long. Germline CDR1 MNHEY, CDR2 SVGAGI. V lost 5 bases to trimming and J lost 4 bases, with 12 bases between them. The CDR3, as DNA: TGTGCCAGCAGTCCCCGGACAGCGGGAAACACCATATATTTT. Its translation is CASSPRTAGNTIYF.

This clonotype was recorded a few times. This chain joins TRBV19 and TRBJ1-4, with 8 bases aligning to TRBD1. There are 16 residues in the CDR3. The J segment lost 8 bases and the V segment lost 6 bases, leaving 14 bases of the junction unmatched. CDR1 LNHDA and CDR2 SQIVND come from the germline V gene (reference sequence). CDR3 region: CASSLRTGSSTEKLFF. The DNA for the CDR3 is TGTGCCAGTAGCCTCAGGACAGGGTCGTCGACCGAAAAACTGTTTTTT.

V usage is TRBV20-1 and J usage is TRBJ1-4, with D possibly being TRBD1 (5 bases). This CDR3 contains 13 residues. V shed 6 bases and J shed 2 bases, with 10 bases lying between them. Germline CDR1 DFQATT, CDR2 SNEGSKA (reference sequence). CDR3 sequence (DNA): TGCAGTGCAGGGGACGTCACTAATGAAAAACTGTTTTTT. Translating it yields CSAGDVTNEKLFF.

CDR3 DNA: TGTGCCAGCAGTTACTCGGGCAACTATAATTCACCCCTCCACTTT. As protein: CASSYSGNYNSPLHF. This chain connects TRBV6-5 to TRBJ1-6, with no clear D. CDR3 size: 15 residues. Germline V gene lookup returns CDR1 MNHEY and CDR2 SVGAGI. The V end lost 0 bases, the J end lost 3 bases, and 6 bases lay between the germline ends.

This clonotype appeared a few times. This chain uses TRBV20-1 with TRBJ1-4, with 7 positions matching TRBD1. After removal of 5 bases from V and 7 bases from J, the junction contained 10 bases not matched to a gene. Germline V lookup: CDR1 DFQATT, CDR2 SNEGSKA (reference sequence). The CDR3 is made up of 14 amino acids. In DNA, the CDR3 is TGCAGTGCTGCGAACAGGGGTGGAGTTGAAAAACTGTTTTTT. Protein sequence: CSAANRGGVEKLFF.

CDR3 coding DNA: TGCAGCGTTGGGACTAGCGGGGTCACCGGGGAGCTGTTTTTT. This translates into CSVGTSGVTGELFF. The chain carries TRBV29-1 and TRBJ2-2; 12 bases fit TRBD2. The CDR3 runs to 14 residues. Trimming took 4 bases from V and 4 from J; bases not matched to a gene: 1. CDR1 and CDR2 (germline): SQVTM, ANQGSEA.

This clonotype occurred a few times. This sequence joins TRBV4-2 and TRBJ2-3, with TRBD1 matching 10 bases. Looked up from germline, CDR1 is LGHNA and CDR2 is YNFKEQ. The CDR3 contains 17 residues. V shed 4 bases and J 1 base; nucleotides not matched to a gene: 8. CDR3 amino acids: CASSPGDRGKRTDTQYF. The CDR3 region has the DNA TGTGCCAGCAGCCCGGGGGACAGGGGTAAACGCACAGATACGCAGTATTTT.